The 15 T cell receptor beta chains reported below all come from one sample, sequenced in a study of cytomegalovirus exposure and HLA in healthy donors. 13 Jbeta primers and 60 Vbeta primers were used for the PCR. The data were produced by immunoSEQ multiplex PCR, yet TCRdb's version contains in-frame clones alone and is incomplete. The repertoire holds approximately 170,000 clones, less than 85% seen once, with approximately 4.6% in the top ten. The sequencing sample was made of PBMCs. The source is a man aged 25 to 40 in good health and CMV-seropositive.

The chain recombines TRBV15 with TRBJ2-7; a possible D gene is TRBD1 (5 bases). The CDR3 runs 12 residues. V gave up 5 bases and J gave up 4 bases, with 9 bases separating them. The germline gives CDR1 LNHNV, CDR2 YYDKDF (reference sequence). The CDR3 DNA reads TGTGCCACCAGCGGCCAGGGTTACGAGCAGTACTTC. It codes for CATSGQGYEQYF.

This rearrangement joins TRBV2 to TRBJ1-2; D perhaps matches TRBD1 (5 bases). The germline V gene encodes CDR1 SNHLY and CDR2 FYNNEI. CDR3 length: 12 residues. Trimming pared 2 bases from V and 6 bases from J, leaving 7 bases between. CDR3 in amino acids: CASSEQGHGYTF. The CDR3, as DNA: TGTGCCAGCAGTGAACAGGGCCATGGCTACACCTTC.

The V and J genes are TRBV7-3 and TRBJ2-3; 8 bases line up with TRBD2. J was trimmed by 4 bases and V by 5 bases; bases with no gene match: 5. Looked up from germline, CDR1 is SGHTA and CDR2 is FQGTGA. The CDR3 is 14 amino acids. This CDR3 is CASSLSGSPDTQYF. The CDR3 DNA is TGTGCCAGCAGCCTCAGCGGGAGTCCAGATACGCAGTATTTT.

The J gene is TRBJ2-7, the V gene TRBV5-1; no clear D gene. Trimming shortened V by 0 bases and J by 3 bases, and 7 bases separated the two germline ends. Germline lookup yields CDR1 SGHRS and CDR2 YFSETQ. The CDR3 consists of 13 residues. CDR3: CASSLGVDYEQYF. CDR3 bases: TGCGCCAGCAGCTTGGGAGTAGACTACGAGCAGTACTTC.

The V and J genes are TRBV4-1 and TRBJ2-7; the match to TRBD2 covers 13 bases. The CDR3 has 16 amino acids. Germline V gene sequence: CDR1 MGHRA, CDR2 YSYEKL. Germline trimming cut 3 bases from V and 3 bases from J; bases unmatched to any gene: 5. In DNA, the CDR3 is TGCGCCAGCAGCCAGCTACTAGCGGGAGGGATCTACGAGCAGTACTTC. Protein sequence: CASSQLLAGGIYEQYF.

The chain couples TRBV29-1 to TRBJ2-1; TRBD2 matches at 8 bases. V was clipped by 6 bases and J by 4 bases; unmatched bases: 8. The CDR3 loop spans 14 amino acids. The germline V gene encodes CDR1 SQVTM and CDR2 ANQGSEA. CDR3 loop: CSVSGRGLYNEQFF. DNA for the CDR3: TGCAGCGTGAGCGGGAGAGGGTTATACAATGAGCAGTTCTTC.

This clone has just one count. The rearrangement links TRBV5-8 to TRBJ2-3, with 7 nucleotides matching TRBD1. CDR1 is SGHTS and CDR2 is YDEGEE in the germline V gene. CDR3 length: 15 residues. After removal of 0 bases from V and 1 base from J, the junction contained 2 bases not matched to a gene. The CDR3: CASSLGGGGTDTQYF. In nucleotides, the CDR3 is TGTGCCAGCAGCTTGGGAGGGGGCGGCACAGATACGCAGTATTTT.

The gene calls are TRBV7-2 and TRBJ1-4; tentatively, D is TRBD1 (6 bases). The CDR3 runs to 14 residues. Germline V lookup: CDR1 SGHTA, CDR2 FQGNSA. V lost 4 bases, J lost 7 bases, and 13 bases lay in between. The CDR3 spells CASSSRGDREKLFF. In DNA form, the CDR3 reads TGTGCCAGCAGCTCCAGGGGAGACCGTGAAAAACTGTTTTTT.

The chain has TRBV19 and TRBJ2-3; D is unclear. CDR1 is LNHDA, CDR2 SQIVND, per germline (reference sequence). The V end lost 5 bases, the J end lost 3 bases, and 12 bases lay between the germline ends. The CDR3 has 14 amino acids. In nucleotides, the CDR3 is TGTGCCAGTAGTCCCCAGACTCCAACAGATACGCAGTATTTT. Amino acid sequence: CASSPQTPTDTQYF.

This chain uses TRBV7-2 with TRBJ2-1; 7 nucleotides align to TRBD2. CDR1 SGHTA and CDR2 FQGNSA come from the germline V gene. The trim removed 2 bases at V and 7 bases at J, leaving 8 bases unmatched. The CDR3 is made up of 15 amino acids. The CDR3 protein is CASSLWAGEANEQFF. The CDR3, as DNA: TGTGCCAGCAGCTTATGGGCGGGGGAGGCGAATGAGCAGTTCTTC.

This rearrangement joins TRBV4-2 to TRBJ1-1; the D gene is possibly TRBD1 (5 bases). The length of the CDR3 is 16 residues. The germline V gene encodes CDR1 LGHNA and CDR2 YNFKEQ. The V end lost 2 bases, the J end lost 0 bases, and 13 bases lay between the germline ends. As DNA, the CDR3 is TGTGCCAGCAGCCAACAAACAGACAGTATGAACACTGAAGCTTTCTTT. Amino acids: CASSQQTDSMNTEAFF.

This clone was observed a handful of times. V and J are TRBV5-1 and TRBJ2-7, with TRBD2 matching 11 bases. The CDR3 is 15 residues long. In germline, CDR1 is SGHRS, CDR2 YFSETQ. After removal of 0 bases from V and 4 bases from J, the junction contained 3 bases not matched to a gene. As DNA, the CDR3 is TGCGCCAGCAGCTTGGGTAGCGGGGGGGCTTACGAGCAGTACTTC. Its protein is CASSLGSGGAYEQYF.

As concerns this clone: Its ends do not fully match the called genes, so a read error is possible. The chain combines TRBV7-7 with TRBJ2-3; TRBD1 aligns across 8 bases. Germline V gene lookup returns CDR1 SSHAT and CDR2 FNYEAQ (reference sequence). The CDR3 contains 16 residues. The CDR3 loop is CASSLGVRGRADTQYF. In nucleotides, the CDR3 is TGTGCTAGCAGCTTAGGGGTCAGGGGGCGCGCAGATACGCAGTATTTT. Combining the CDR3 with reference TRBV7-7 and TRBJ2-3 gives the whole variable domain GAGVSQSPRYKVTKRGQDVTLRCDPISSHATLYWYQQALGQGPEFLTYFNYEAQPDKSGLPSDRFSAERPEGSISTLTIQRTEQRDSAMYRCASSLGVRGRADTQYFGPGTRLTVL.

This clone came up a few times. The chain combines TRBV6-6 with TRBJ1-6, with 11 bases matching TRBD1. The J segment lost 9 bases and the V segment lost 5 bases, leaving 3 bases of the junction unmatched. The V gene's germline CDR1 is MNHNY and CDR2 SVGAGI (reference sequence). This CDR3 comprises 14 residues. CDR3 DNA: TGTGCCAGCAGTCTCGGGACAGGGGGTTCACCCCTCCACTTT. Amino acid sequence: CASSLGTGGSPLHF.

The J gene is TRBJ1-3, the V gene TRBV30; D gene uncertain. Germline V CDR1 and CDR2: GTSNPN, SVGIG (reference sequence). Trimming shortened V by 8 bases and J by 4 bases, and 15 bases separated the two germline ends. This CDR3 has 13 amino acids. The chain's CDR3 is CAGKRVDGNTIYF. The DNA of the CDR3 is TGTGCCGGGAAGCGCGTCGACGGAAACACCATATATTTT.